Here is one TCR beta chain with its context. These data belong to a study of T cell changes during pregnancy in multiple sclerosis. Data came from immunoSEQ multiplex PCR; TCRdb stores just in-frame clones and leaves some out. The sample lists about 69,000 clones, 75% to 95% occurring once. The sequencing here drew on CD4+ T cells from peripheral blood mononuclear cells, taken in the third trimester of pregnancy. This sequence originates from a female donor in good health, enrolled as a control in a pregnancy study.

CDR3 in amino acids: CASSSLALGNQPQHF. CDR3 sequence (DNA): TGTGCCAGTAGTTCCCTGGCACTAGGGAATCAGCCCCAGCATTTT. The chain couples TRBV19 to TRBJ1-5; D gene unclear. Trimming removed 5 bases at V and 4 bases at J, with 15 bases between. This CDR3 is built from 15 residues. CDR1 and CDR2 from the germline V gene are LNHDA and SQIVND (reference sequence). The variable domain in full, completed from reference TRBV19 and TRBJ1-5, reads DGGITQSPKYLFRKEGQNVTLSCEQNLNHDAMYWYRQDPGQGLRLIYYSQIVNDFQKGDIAEGYSVSREKKESFPLTVTSAQKNPTAFYLCASSSLALGNQPQHFGDGTRLSIL.